This T cell receptor beta chain was recorded in a study of T cell changes during pregnancy in multiple sclerosis. This table comes from immunoSEQ multiplex PCR, and its TCRdb copy is limited to in-frame clones, with some not included. The table shows approximately 58,000 clones, with 92% occurring only once. The CDR3 length is 12 residues. Looked up from germline, CDR1 is LNHDA and CDR2 is SQIVND (reference sequence). V was pared by 9 bases and J by 5 bases, with 5 bases of the junction left unmatched. The V gene is TRBV19, the J gene TRBJ1-2; TRBD1 aligns across 8 bases. The receptor was derived from a female donor in good health, enrolled as a control in a pregnancy study. Sequences were derived from CD4+ T cells from peripheral blood mononuclear cells, sampled after pregnancy. The CDR3 bases are TGTGCCAGCCCGACAGGGGAATATGGCTACACCTTC. It codes for CASPTGEYGYTF.